This TCR beta chain was identified during a study of cytomegalovirus exposure and HLA in healthy donors. Between the trimmed V and J ends, which lost 0 bases and 5 bases, there was a span of 10 bases. CDR1 and CDR2 (germline): SGHTA, FQGNSA. The CDR3 is 14 residues long. The PCR ran on 60 Vbeta and 13 Jbeta primers. Produced via immunoSEQ multiplex PCR; TCRdb's table is partial and in-frame only. This table holds 130,000 to 150,000 clones, 75% to 80% found once. The sequence was obtained from a man in his late teens or twenties in good health and CMV-seronegative. The chain couples TRBV7-2 to TRBJ2-5, with D tentatively TRBD2 (5 bases). What was sequenced was PBMCs. CDR3 protein: CASSLAGRGETQYF. DNA for the CDR3: TGTGCCAGCAGCTTAGCGGGAAGAGGGGAGACCCAGTACTTC.